The subject of this entry is one TCR beta chain. Repertoires were generated with immunoSEQ multiplex PCR, while TCRdb's copy carries only in-frame clones and drops some. The repertoire has some 150,000 clones, more than 80% of them found once; the top ten carry around 2.1%. This sample was taken from a study of blood T cell repertoires in COVID-19. The CDR3 is 14 residues long. V gave up 5 bases and J gave up 5 bases; unmatched junction bases: 5. Germline CDR1 reads SGHNT; CDR2 reads YENEEA. The genes are TRBV11-3 and TRBJ2-5; 10 bases align to TRBD1. The material sequenced was peripheral blood. The sequence was collected from a man between 65 and 79 years old with acute or convalescent COVID-19. CDR3 region: CASSRQGAGETQYF. The DNA for the CDR3 is TGTGCCAGCAGCCGACAGGGGGCGGGGGAGACCCAGTACTTC.